A selection of T cell receptor beta chains follows, all from one sample in a study of blood T cells in healthy people across ages. TCRdb re-derived calls from the 5' RACE reads in MiXCR, one entry per CDR3 protein. This table holds 710,000 or so distinct CDR3 sequences, 22% found once. The sequenced material came from blood. These receptors were taken from a man aged 65 to 79 in good health. The CDR3 runs from the conserved cysteine through the conserved F or W. D genes are given only for firm matches. Expanded clones get a size class; other rows say once, few or many, or leave the size out.

CDR3 protein: CSVAQRGPNNEQFF; CDR3 DNA: TGCAGCGTTGCTCAGCGGGGGCCGAACAATGAGCAGTTCTTC; J gene: TRBJ2-1; clone size: many; D gene: TRBD2; V gene: TRBV29-1
CDR3 protein: CASSLGGTVYGYTF; CDR3 DNA: TGTGCCAGCAGCTTAGGCGGGACAGTCTATGGCTACACCTTC; J gene: TRBJ1-2; clone size: .; D gene: TRBD1; V gene: TRBV7-3
CDR3 protein: CASSPQTGSHNEQFF; CDR3 DNA: TGTGCCAGCTCACCCCAGACGGGCTCCCACAATGAGCAGTTCTTC; J gene: TRBJ2-1; clone size: .; D gene: .; V gene: TRBV18
CDR3 protein: CASSLDGGALANEQFF; CDR3 DNA: TGTGCCAGCAGCTTAGACGGGGGGGCCTTAGCCAATGAGCAGTTCTTC; J gene: TRBJ2-1; clone size: many; D gene: TRBD2; V gene: TRBV7-2
CDR3 protein: CASSFLAGDLTSTDTQYF; CDR3 DNA: TGTGCCAGCAGCTTTCTAGCGGGGGACCTGACTAGCACAGACACGCAGTATTTT; J gene: TRBJ2-3; clone size: .; D gene: TRBD2; V gene: TRBV7-9
CDR3 protein: CSARGSTYNEQFF; CDR3 DNA: TGCAGTGCTAGGGGGAGTACCTACAATGAGCAGTTCTTC; J gene: TRBJ2-1; clone size: few; D gene: .; V gene: TRBV20-1
CDR3 protein: CASSSGLQLGSPLHF; CDR3 DNA: TGTGCCAGCAGCTCGGGGCTACAGTTGGGTTCACCCCTCCACTTT; J gene: TRBJ1-6; clone size: few; D gene: .; V gene: TRBV7-9
CDR3 protein: CASSRERGAPQGTGELFF; CDR3 DNA: TGTGCCAGCAGTCGCGAGCGGGGGGCCCCTCAGGGCACCGGGGAGCTGTTTTTT; J gene: TRBJ2-2; clone size: .; D gene: TRBD2; V gene: TRBV6-1
CDR3 protein: CASRLQGRDTEAFF; CDR3 DNA: TGTGCCAGCAGGCTACAGGGTAGAGACACTGAAGCTTTCTTT; J gene: TRBJ1-1; clone size: .; D gene: .; V gene: TRBV12-3/TRBV12-4
CDR3 protein: CASSQDLMMMAGSNEQYF; CDR3 DNA: TGCGCCAGCAGCCAAGATCTAATGATGATGGCAGGTTCCAACGAGCAGTACTTC; J gene: TRBJ2-7; clone size: .; D gene: .; V gene: TRBV4-1
CDR3 protein: CASSLSLSDTQYF; CDR3 DNA: TGTGCCAGCAGCCTGAGCTTATCGGATACGCAGTATTTT; J gene: TRBJ2-3; clone size: .; D gene: .; V gene: TRBV3-1
CDR3 protein: CASTDPGQTRTGELFF; CDR3 DNA: TGTGCCAGCACCGATCCGGGACAAACCCGCACCGGGGAGCTGTTTTTT; J gene: TRBJ2-2; clone size: few; D gene: .; V gene: TRBV12-3/TRBV12-4
CDR3 protein: CASSPDRDGGYTF; CDR3 DNA: TGCGCCAGCAGTCCGGACAGGGACGGCGGCTACACCTTC; J gene: TRBJ1-2; clone size: .; D gene: TRBD1; V gene: TRBV5-1
CDR3 protein: CASSYSKQGHTGELFF; CDR3 DNA: TGTGCCAGCAGTTACTCCAAACAGGGTCACACCGGGGAGCTGTTTTTT; J gene: TRBJ2-2; clone size: .; D gene: .; V gene: TRBV6-5
CDR3 protein: CASSLTAGVYTGELFF; CDR3 DNA: TGTGCCAGCAGCTTAACAGCGGGGGTGTACACCGGGGAGCTGTTTTTT; J gene: TRBJ2-2; clone size: few; D gene: TRBD2; V gene: TRBV7-7
CDR3 protein: CSARDSGNYGYTF; CDR3 DNA: TGCAGTGCTAGAGATAGCGGGAACTATGGCTACACCTTC; J gene: TRBJ1-2; clone size: few; D gene: .; V gene: TRBV20-1
CDR3 protein: CASSFWAAGGFGDTQYF; CDR3 DNA: TGTGCCAGCAGTTTTTGGGCGGCGGGGGGGTTCGGAGATACGCAGTATTTT; J gene: TRBJ2-3; clone size: few; D gene: TRBD2; V gene: TRBV12-3/TRBV12-4
CDR3 protein: CASSDRVGSNQPQHF; CDR3 DNA: TGTGCCAGCAGCGACCGTGTGGGGAGCAATCAGCCCCAGCATTTT; J gene: TRBJ1-5; clone size: .; D gene: .; V gene: TRBV12-3/TRBV12-4
CDR3 protein: CASSVSPSGNTIYF; CDR3 DNA: TGTGCCAGCAGCGTGTCCCCCTCTGGAAACACCATATATTTT; J gene: TRBJ1-3; clone size: .; D gene: .; V gene: TRBV9
CDR3 protein: CASSQGLIETQYF; CDR3 DNA: TGTGCCAGCAGCCAGGGGCTGATTGAGACCCAGTACTTC; J gene: TRBJ2-5; clone size: .; D gene: .; V gene: TRBV14
CDR3 protein: CSARDPQTGGTYEQYF; CDR3 DNA: TGCAGTGCTAGGGATCCCCAGACAGGGGGTACATACGAGCAGTACTTC; J gene: TRBJ2-7; clone size: .; D gene: TRBD1; V gene: TRBV20-1